The 7 T cell receptor beta chains given below trace back to one sample, sequenced in a study of CD8 T cells in Susac syndrome. cDNA came from around 0.54 to 1 ug RNA primed by random hexamers. TCRdb redid the calling of the immunoSEQ multiplex PCR reads with MiXCR, one entry per CDR3 protein. This table has some 200,000 distinct CDR3 sequences, approximately 95% appearing once. The sequenced sample consisted of CD4+ T cells from PBMCs. These receptors all come from a human donor with multiple sclerosis.

The chain employs TRBV24-1 and TRBJ2-2, with TRBD2 as a possible D gene (5 bases). The germline V and J ends were trimmed by 6 bases and 3 bases, with 10 bases remaining between them. Per the germline V gene, CDR1 is KGHDR and CDR2 is SFDVKD. The CDR3 runs 14 residues. DNA for the CDR3: TGTGCCACCAGTTCCGGGGAACACACCGGGGAGCTGTTTTTT. This translates into CATSSGEHTGELFF.

This clonotype was detected once. The rearrangement joins TRBV20-1 to TRBJ2-7; 9 bases match TRBD2. The V gene's germline CDR1 is DFQATT and CDR2 SNEGSKA (reference sequence). The CDR3 has 15 residues. The V segment lost 3 bases and the J segment 4 bases; nucleotides outside the gene matches: 10. CDR3 DNA: TGCAGTGCTAGTTCCAGCGGGAGGACCATATACGAGCAGTACTTC. It is translated as CSASSSGRTIYEQYF.

The chain recombines TRBV20-1 with TRBJ2-1, with TRBD2 matching over 8 bases. The germline V gene has CDR1 DFQATT and CDR2 SNEGSKA (reference sequence). V gave up 1 base and J gave up 6 bases; unmatched junction bases: 5. There are 14 residues in the CDR3. The CDR3 sequence: CSARGLARTNEQFF. Here the CDR3 DNA reads TGCAGTGCTAGAGGACTAGCGCGAACCAATGAGCAGTTCTTC.

The chain combines TRBV3-1 with TRBJ2-5; D possibly corresponds to TRBD2 (6 bases). This CDR3 is 14 amino acids long. Germline V gene lookup returns CDR1 LGHDT and CDR2 YNNKEL (reference sequence). V lost 1 base to trimming and J lost 5 bases, with 11 bases between them. CDR3 in amino acids: CASSQASGLETQYF. CDR3 in DNA: TGTGCCAGCAGCCAAGCCTCGGGACTGGAGACCCAGTACTTC.

This chain uses TRBV29-1 with TRBJ2-3; TRBD1 aligns across 7 bases. Trimming took 7 bases from V and 3 from J; bases not matched to a gene: 4. CDR3 size: 12 residues. CDR1 is SQVTM and CDR2 is ANQGSEA in the germline V gene. In nucleotides, the CDR3 is TGCAGCGAACGGACAGGTACAGATACGCAGTATTTT. Translation gives CSERTGTDTQYF.

This clonotype is a singleton in its sample. As DNA, the CDR3 is TGCAGCGCCTCGGACAGGGGTAACAATCAGCCCCAGCATTTT. Its protein product is CSASDRGNNQPQHF. The rearrangement joins TRBV29-1 to TRBJ1-5; 9 nucleotides line up with TRBD1. In germline, CDR1 is SQVTM, CDR2 ANQGSEA. V was pared by 7 bases and J by 3 bases, with 7 bases of the junction left unmatched. The CDR3 totals 14 residues.

The chain employs TRBV29-1 and TRBJ2-1, with D perhaps given as TRBD1 or TRBD2 (5 bases each). Germline V gene data show CDR1 as SQVTM and CDR2 as ANQGSEA. Trimming removed 4 bases at V and 4 bases at J, with 14 bases between. CDR3 length equals 14 residues. CDR3 DNA: TGCAGCGTTGGAGGGGCAGAGGTATACAATGAGCAGTTCTTC. Amino acids: CSVGGAEVYNEQFF.